The 21 T cell receptor beta chains presented below share a single source sample, sequenced in a study of control samples from healthy donors and cancer patients. Sequencing was performed with immunoSEQ multiplex PCR; in TCRdb, only in-frame clones are kept and a portion is missing. The sample yields 15,000 or so clones, over 70% seen once. Source material: PBMCs. These receptors all stem from an older woman with colorectal cancer.

The chain links TRBV9 to TRBJ1-6; D remains ambiguous. This CDR3 has 14 amino acids. Germline V lookup: CDR1 SGDLS, CDR2 YYNGEE. Trimming removed 0 bases from V and 4 bases from J, with 5 bases in between. The chain's CDR3 is CASSVDAYNSPLHF. Written as DNA, the CDR3 is TGTGCCAGCAGCGTAGACGCTTATAATTCACCCCTCCACTTT. The whole variable domain, remainder taken from reference TRBV9 and TRBJ1-6, is DSGVTQTPKHLITATGQRVTLRCSPRSGDLSVYWYQQSLDQGLQFLIQYYNGEERAKGNILERFSAQQFPDLHSELNLSSLELGDSALYFCASSVDAYNSPLHFGNGTRLTVT.

The chain uses TRBV18 and TRBJ1-2; 7 bases line up with TRBD1. The V gene's germline CDR1 is KGHSH and CDR2 LQKENI. This CDR3 is built from 13 residues. The junction had 2 bases not matched to a gene; V was cut back by 5 bases and J by 2 bases. The CDR3: CASSSDRNYGYTF. CDR3 nucleotide sequence: TGTGCCAGCTCATCGGACAGGAACTATGGCTACACCTTC.

The chain is built from TRBV5-8 and TRBJ2-7; 11 bases map to TRBD2. The CDR3 runs 14 residues. Germline V gene sequence: CDR1 SGHTS, CDR2 YDEGEE. V was pared by 4 bases and J by 5 bases, with 5 bases of the junction left unmatched. The CDR3 DNA follows: TGTGCCAGCAGCCAACTAGCGGGAGTCAACGAGCAGTACTTC. Translation gives CASSQLAGVNEQYF.

The V call is TRBV12-3 or TRBV12-4, the J call TRBJ1-1; 7 nucleotides agree with TRBD1. J gave up 1 base and V 7 bases, and 3 bases lay outside the gene matches. The CDR3 has 13 amino acids. The CDR3 loop is CASKRTGNTEAFF. The CDR3 coding sequence is TGTGCCAGCAAAAGGACAGGGAACACTGAAGCTTTCTTT.

The chain links TRBV5-6 to TRBJ1-6; 7 bases fit TRBD1. Germline loops: CDR1 SGHDT, CDR2 YYEEEE. The CDR3 runs to 15 residues. Trimming cost V 3 bases and J 6 bases; bases outside gene matches: 6. DNA of the CDR3: TGTGCCAGCAGCTCGATAGGGACAGCTAATTCACCCCTCCACTTT. Translating it yields CASSSIGTANSPLHF.

CDR3 sequence (DNA): TGTGCCAGCAGCTTGCAACCAGGGGACTATGGCTACACCTTC. It yields the protein CASSLQPGDYGYTF. The V call is TRBV7-2, the J call TRBJ1-2, with TRBD1 as a possible D gene (6 bases). Trimming shortened V by 3 bases and J by 3 bases, and 11 bases separated the two germline ends. CDR1 is SGHTA and CDR2 is FQGNSA in the germline V gene. The CDR3 loop spans 14 amino acids. Combining the CDR3 with reference TRBV7-2 and TRBJ1-2 gives the whole variable domain GAGVSQSPSNKVTEKGKDVELRCDPISGHTALYWYRQSLGQGLEFLIYFQGNSAPDKSGLPSDRFSAERTGGSVSTLTIQRTQQEDSAVYLCASSLQPGDYGYTFGSGTRLTVV.

This chain connects TRBV5-1 to TRBJ1-1, with D possibly being TRBD1 (6 bases). CDR1 and CDR2 from the germline V gene are SGHRS and YFSETQ. The CDR3 is 12 residues long. Trimming took off 6 bases at V and 1 base at J, with 7 bases between the two ends. The CDR3 spells CASKTGNTEAFF. In DNA form, the CDR3 reads TGCGCCAGCAAGACAGGGAACACTGAAGCTTTCTTT. Full variable domain (missing parts from reference TRBV5-1 and TRBJ1-1): KAGVTQTPRYLIKTRGQQVTLSCSPISGHRSVSWYQQTPGQGLQFLFEYFSETQRNKGNFPGRFSGRQFSNSRSEMNVSTLELGDSALYLCASKTGNTEAFFGQGTRLTVV.

This clone was picked up one time. At the DNA level, this CDR3 is encoded by other sequences in the same sample as well. The V and J genes are TRBV27 and TRBJ2-2; 8 bases align to TRBD2. The CDR3 is 14 residues long. Germline V gene sequence: CDR1 MNHEY, CDR2 SMNVEV (reference sequence). V shed 7 bases and J 8 bases; nucleotides not matched to a gene: 9. This CDR3 is CASTPGGARGELFF. In nucleotides, the CDR3 is TGTGCCAGCACACCGGGGGGGGCACGGGGGGAGCTGTTTTTT.

This chain uses TRBV6-6 with TRBJ2-7; TRBD2 aligns across 9 bases. The CDR3 has 16 residues. J gave up 5 bases and V 0 bases, and 8 bases lay outside the gene matches. In germline, CDR1 is MNHNY, CDR2 SVGAGI (reference sequence). The CDR3 is CASSYSLAASGNEQYF. The CDR3 DNA sequence: TGTGCCAGCAGTTACTCTCTGGCGGCTAGCGGGAACGAGCAGTACTTC.

The chain has TRBV4-2 and TRBJ2-7; 9 bases are a match to TRBD2. J was trimmed by 6 bases and V by 5 bases; bases with no gene match: 11. Per germline, CDR1 LGHNA and CDR2 YNFKEQ. CDR3 size: 15 residues. The CDR3 sequence is CASSLSGTSRPEQYF. The CDR3 DNA sequence: TGTGCCAGCAGCTTATCCGGGACTAGCCGTCCCGAGCAGTACTTC.

The gene calls are TRBV7-3 and TRBJ1-1; the D gene is possibly TRBD1 (5 bases). V was clipped by 0 bases and J by 1 base, with 12 bases between them. The CDR3 runs to 16 residues. Germline loops: CDR1 SGHTA, CDR2 FQGTGA. CDR3 sequence (DNA): TGTGCCAGCAGCTTAACGTTAGTCAGGGAGAACACTGAAGCTTTCTTT. Its translation is CASSLTLVRENTEAFF. Together with reference TRBV7-3 and TRBJ1-1, the CDR3 gives the full variable domain: GAGVSQTPSNKVTEKGKYVELRCDPISGHTALYWYRQSLGQGPEFLIYFQGTGAADDSGLPNDRFFAVRPEGSVSTLKIQRTERGDSAVYLCASSLTLVRENTEAFFGQGTRLTVV.

This chain joins TRBV19 and TRBJ2-7; TRBD2 agrees at 8 bases. The CDR3 has 13 amino acids. V dropped 5 bases and J dropped 7; count of bases not matched to a gene: 7. Germline lookup yields CDR1 LNHDA and CDR2 SQIVND (reference sequence). CDR3: CASSFSGVGEQYF. The DNA of the CDR3 is TGTGCCAGTAGTTTTAGCGGGGTAGGGGAGCAGTACTTC.

The chain is built from TRBV19 and TRBJ2-2; D remains unclear. V was clipped by 4 bases and J by 0 bases, with 6 bases between them. Germline V gene lookup returns CDR1 LNHDA and CDR2 SQIVND (reference sequence). This CDR3 region has 14 residues. Here the CDR3 reads CASSTGTNTGELFF. DNA of the CDR3: TGTGCCAGTAGTACCGGAACGAACACCGGGGAGCTGTTTTTT. The full variable domain, with the rest looked up from reference TRBV19 and TRBJ2-2, is DGGITQSPKYLFRKEGQNVTLSCEQNLNHDAMYWYRQDPGQGLRLIYYSQIVNDFQKGDIAEGYSVSREKKESFPLTVTSAQKNPTAFYLCASSTGTNTGELFFGEGSRLTVL.

This chain joins TRBV27 and TRBJ2-1; TRBD2 might be the D (6 bases). Trimming took off 5 bases at V and 9 bases at J, with 17 bases between the two ends. The CDR3 extends over 14 amino acids. Germline CDR1 reads MNHEY; CDR2 reads SMNVEV (reference sequence). CDR3: CASSRRVELSEQFF. The CDR3 DNA is TGTGCCAGCAGTAGGAGGGTTGAATTAAGTGAGCAGTTCTTC.

In regard to this clone: Other DNA sequences from this sample encode an identical CDR3 as well. The chain combines TRBV14 with TRBJ2-1; 9 bases are a match to TRBD2. The CDR3 totals 15 residues. Germline-derived CDR1 and CDR2 are SGHDN and FVKESK. The ends lost 6 bases at V and 0 bases at J; junction bases unmatched: 3. The CDR3 is CASRQTSGSYNEQFF. The CDR3 DNA reads TGTGCCAGCAGGCAGACTAGCGGCTCCTACAATGAGCAGTTCTTC.

The chain carries TRBV30 and TRBJ1-1, with D possibly matching TRBD1 (5 bases). The CDR3 extends over 12 amino acids. Germline-derived CDR1 and CDR2 are GTSNPN and SVGIG (reference sequence). The V end was cut by 1 base, the J end by 10 bases, with 13 bases between. As DNA, the CDR3 is TGTGCCTGGAGTGAAGGGACCCTGGGAGCTTTCTTT. This translates into CAWSEGTLGAFF.

The chain is built from TRBV30 and TRBJ2-3, with D unresolved. Trimming removed 3 bases from V and 9 bases from J, with 10 bases in between. This CDR3 comprises 11 residues. The germline CDR1 and CDR2 sequences are GTSNPN and SVGIG (reference sequence). The CDR3 nucleotides are TGTGCCTGGAGCGCAAGAACCACGCAGTATTTT. This translates into CAWSARTTQYF.

V gene TRBV20-1 combines with J gene TRBJ1-3, with a weak D call TRBD1 (5 bases). This CDR3 region has 13 residues. The germline V gene encodes CDR1 DFQATT and CDR2 SNEGSKA (reference sequence). Deletions cut 3 bases from V and 2 bases from J, with 8 bases between. CDR3 bases: TGCAGTGCTAGTGGGGGGGCTGGAAACACCATATATTTT. Encoded protein: CSASGGAGNTIYF.

The CDR3 DNA reads as TGCGCCAGCAGCCAACTCGCGGGGATATACAATGAGCAGTTCTTC. Translation gives CASSQLAGIYNEQFF. V and J are TRBV4-3 and TRBJ2-1, with TRBD2 as a possible D gene (6 bases). V lost 2 bases to trimming and J lost 4 bases, with 12 bases between them. Looked up from germline, CDR1 is LGHNA and CDR2 is YSLEER. The CDR3 spans 15 residues.

The J gene is TRBJ2-5, the V gene TRBV7-8; 8 bases line up with TRBD1. Per the germline V gene, CDR1 is SGHVS and CDR2 is FQNEAQ. The junction had 13 bases not matched to a gene; V was cut back by 8 bases and J by 5 bases. The CDR3 sequence is 15 residues long. CDR3 nucleotides: TGTGCCAGCGGCTCTTGGGGCAGGGGGCCGGAGACCCAGTACTTC. This sequence encodes CASGSWGRGPETQYF.

The chain employs TRBV5-1 and TRBJ2-2; 8 bases are shared with TRBD1. The junction had 3 bases not matched to a gene; V was cut back by 4 bases and J by 4 bases. This CDR3 spans 14 amino acids. The germline V gene has CDR1 SGHRS and CDR2 YFSETQ. This CDR3 is CASSKTGGTGELFF. For the CDR3, the DNA is TGCGCCAGCAGCAAAACAGGGGGCACCGGGGAGCTGTTTTTT.